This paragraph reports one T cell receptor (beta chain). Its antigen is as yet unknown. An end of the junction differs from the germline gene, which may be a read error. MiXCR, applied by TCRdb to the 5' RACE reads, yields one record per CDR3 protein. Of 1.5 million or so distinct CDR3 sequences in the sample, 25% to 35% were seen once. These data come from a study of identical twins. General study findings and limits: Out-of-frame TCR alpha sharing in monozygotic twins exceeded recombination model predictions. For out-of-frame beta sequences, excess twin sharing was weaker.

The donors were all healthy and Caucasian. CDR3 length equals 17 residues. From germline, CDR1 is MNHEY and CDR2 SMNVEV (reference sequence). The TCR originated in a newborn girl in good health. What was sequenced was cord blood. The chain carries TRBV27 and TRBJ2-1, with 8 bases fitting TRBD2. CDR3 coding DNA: TGTGCCAACAGTTTATCGGTGCGGGAGGATTCCTACAATGAGCAGTTCTTC. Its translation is CANSLSVREDSYNEQFF.